The clone carrying this T cell receptor beta chain was seen many times. Its antigen is unidentified. Trimming pared 2 bases from V and 4 bases from J, leaving 15 bases between. The CDR3 covers 15 residues. Germline assignment: CDR1 GTSNPN and CDR2 SVGIG (reference sequence). Unique molecular identifiers featured in how the TCRbeta library was prepared. TCRdb processed the PCR reads anew with MiXCR; each CDR3 protein has one entry. This table holds fewer than 350,000 distinct CDR3 sequences, about 9.4% found once. These data belong to a study of T-cell reconstitution after alpha-beta-depleted transplantation in children. Study-wide results and limits: As was reported, about two months after transplant, alpha-beta T cells came from several hundred expanded graft clones. Newly made T cells mostly supplied T-cell counts and diversity one year after transplant. High day-60 TCRbeta diversity in some patients came from surviving recipient T cells and thymic progenitors.

The V call is TRBV30, the J call TRBJ1-5; possibly TRBD1 for D (5 bases). The specimen comprised PBMCs, sampled before TCRalphabeta/CD19-depleted stem cell transplant. This clonotype originated in a boy under two years old with acute myeloid leukemia, due to receive a stem cell transplant. CDR3 nucleotides: TGTGCCTGGAGTCCGCCGGGACGGCCAAATCAGCCCCAGCATTTT. Protein sequence: CAWSPPGRPNQPQHF.